This T cell receptor beta chain derives from a study of blood T cell repertoires in COVID-19. Across the whole study: PBMCs, B-cell-depleted T cells, or T cells provided the cDNA or gDNA that made up the material.

Germline loops: CDR1 SGHNT, CDR2 YENEEA. There are 13 residues in the CDR3. V lost 5 bases and J 6 bases, leaving 13 bases between the germline ends. How the authors handled the data: Quantification of nucleated cells was approximated via reference gene primer amplification. Measured with immunoSEQ multiplex PCR; TCRdb has only the in-frame clones, and not every one. V, J and clone size are those of that table, while D and trimming were read from the DNA. The table includes hundreds of thousands of clones, 85% to 90% detected once. The chain combines TRBV11-3 with TRBJ1-1; D is uncertain. The sample comprised PBMCs or T cells enriched from blood (not recorded which). The sequence derives from a man aged 35 to 55 who had recovered from COVID-19. CDR3 sequence reads: CASSRAGFAEAFF. The CDR3 bases are TGTGCCAGCAGCCGTGCCGGGTTTGCTGAAGCTTTCTTT.